Shown below are 18 T cell receptor beta chains from a single sample sequenced in a study of spatial heterogeneity in lung cancer. TCRdb fed the 5' RACE reads into MiXCR, producing one record per CDR3 protein. The data contain approximately 18,000 distinct CDR3 sequences, 19% of them singletons. Time point indicated: blood at routine non-recurrence follow-up after resection. This sample comprised PBMCs, obtained at follow-up. The receptors come from a male donor with early-stage non-small cell lung cancer.

This rearrangement joins TRBV7-3 to TRBJ1-1; D is perhaps TRBD1 (5 bases). This CDR3 comprises 14 residues. Trimming cost V 6 bases and J 4 bases, with 15 bases left between them. Germline CDR1 is SGHTA and CDR2 is FQGTGA. The chain's CDR3 is CASRPGTSGTEAFF. The CDR3 nucleotides are TGTGCCAGCAGACCTGGGACCTCCGGCACTGAAGCTTTCTTT.

The sample holds many counts of this clonotype. The V call is TRBV6-5, the J call TRBJ2-7, with D possibly TRBD2 on 6 matching bases. This CDR3 is built from 15 residues. The germline V and J ends were trimmed by 3 bases and 5 bases, with 17 bases remaining between them. Per the germline V gene, CDR1 is MNHEY and CDR2 is SVGAGI. For the CDR3, the DNA is TGTGCCAGCAGTTATGCCCCCCGGGGGAGCAACGAGCAGTACTTC. Its translation: CASSYAPRGSNEQYF.

In its sample, this clonotype is medium-sized. J is TRBJ1-2 and V is TRBV12-3 or TRBV12-4, with D maybe TRBD1 (6 bases). CDR3 length: 15 residues. Trimming took off 5 bases at V and 4 bases at J, with 17 bases between the two ends. CDR3 sequence: CASSPAQGFSYGYTF. CDR3 coding DNA: TGTGCCAGCAGTCCCGCTCAGGGGTTTAGCTATGGCTACACCTTC.

This clonotype came up a few times. The rearrangement links TRBV2 to TRBJ2-7; possible D gene TRBD2, 6 bases. Germline-derived CDR1 and CDR2 are SNHLY and FYNNEI. The germline V and J ends were trimmed by 6 bases and 5 bases, with 14 bases remaining between them. The CDR3 is made up of 13 amino acids. The CDR3 coding sequence is TGTGCCAGCAGCAGCGGGTGGCAGAACGAGCAGTACTTC. Translating it yields CASSSGWQNEQYF.

J is TRBJ2-2 and V is TRBV6-4; 11 positions agree with TRBD2. Germline assignment: CDR1 MRHNA and CDR2 SNTAGT. The length of the CDR3 is 16 residues. The ends lost 6 bases at V and 4 bases at J; junction bases unmatched: 7. The CDR3 protein is CASSVSTSGGTGELFF. The CDR3 region has the DNA TGTGCCAGCAGCGTTTCTACTAGCGGGGGCACCGGGGAGCTGTTTTTT.

The rearrangement joins TRBV12-3 or TRBV12-4 to TRBJ1-1, with unresolved D. V was clipped by 2 bases and J by 8 bases, with 12 bases between them. This CDR3 comprises 13 residues. This CDR3 is CASSLPGPGEAFF. The CDR3 nucleotides read TGTGCCAGCAGTTTACCAGGACCCGGGGAAGCTTTCTTT.

In its sample, this clonotype was seen many times. The CDR3 reads CASSVLDRVADTQYF. The CDR3 region has the DNA TGTGCCAGCAGCGTATTGGACAGGGTTGCAGATACGCAGTATTTT. This chain connects TRBV9 to TRBJ2-3; TRBD1 aligns across 8 bases. Germline trimming cut 1 base from V and 4 bases from J; bases unmatched to any gene: 5. The CDR3 loop spans 15 amino acids. CDR1 is SGDLS and CDR2 is YYNGEE in the germline V gene.

The genes are TRBV4-1 and TRBJ2-3, with 13 bases aligning to TRBD2. CDR1 and CDR2 from the germline V gene are MGHRA and YSYEKL. The CDR3 covers 17 residues. V lost 1 base to trimming and J lost 2 bases; unmatched junction nucleotides: 3. CDR3 DNA sequence: TGCGCCAGCAGCCAAGGTGGGACTAGCGGGGACACAGATACGCAGTATTTT. It specifies CASSQGGTSGDTDTQYF.

Sample share makes this clonotype medium-sized (0.01 to 0.1%). The rearrangement uses TRBV13 and TRBJ2-7; no clear D gene. The germline V gene has CDR1 PRHDT and CDR2 FYEKMQ (reference sequence). CDR3 length: 12 residues. Trimming pared 3 bases from V and 4 bases from J, leaving 7 bases between. CDR3 protein: CASSFQFYEQYF. In DNA, the CDR3 is TGTGCCAGCAGCTTCCAGTTTTACGAGCAGTACTTC.

This clonotype was seen repeatedly, ten times or more. The chain combines TRBV27 with TRBJ2-7; possibly TRBD1 for D (6 bases). The CDR3 contains 12 residues. Trimming pared 6 bases from V and 12 bases from J, leaving 18 bases between. Germline lookup yields CDR1 MNHEY and CDR2 SMNVEV (reference sequence). CDR3 in amino acids: CASSRGQSEVYF. The CDR3 nucleotides are TGTGCCAGCAGCAGAGGACAGTCGGAGGTGTACTTC.

The chain combines TRBV10-3 with TRBJ1-5; D uncertain. V was trimmed by 2 bases and J by 4 bases, leaving 3 bases between them. The CDR3 is 12 amino acids. In germline, CDR1 is ENHRY, CDR2 SYGVKD. CDR3 coding DNA: TGTGCCATCAGTGAGGGAAATCAGCCCCAGCATTTT. This sequence encodes CAISEGNQPQHF.

This clonotype was recorded many times. The rearrangement links TRBV7-9 to TRBJ1-2; D call uncertain. The CDR3 totals 14 residues. Germline V gene sequence: CDR1 SEHNR, CDR2 FQNEAQ (reference sequence). Trimming removed 1 base from V and 1 base from J, with 7 bases in between. CDR3 coding DNA: TGTGCCAGCAGCTTAGTAAGGGATAACTATGGCTACACCTTC. It codes for CASSLVRDNYGYTF. Variable domain in full (rest from reference TRBV7-9 and TRBJ1-2): DTGVSQNPRHKITKRGQNVTFRCDPISEHNRLYWYRQTLGQGPEFLTYFQNEAQLEKSRLLSDRFSAERPKGSFSTLEIQRTEQGDSAMYLCASSLVRDNYGYTFGSGTRLTVV.

This rearrangement joins TRBV9 to TRBJ1-4; D might be TRBD1 (5 bases). The CDR3 spans 15 residues. Deletions cut 4 bases from V and 4 bases from J, with 14 bases between. Germline loops: CDR1 SGDLS, CDR2 YYNGEE. The CDR3 nucleotides read TGTGCCAGCAGCCCTACCTGGGGGTATAATGAAAAACTGTTTTTT. This sequence encodes CASSPTWGYNEKLFF. The full variable domain, completed using reference TRBV9 and TRBJ1-4, is DSGVTQTPKHLITATGQRVTLRCSPRSGDLSVYWYQQSLDQGLQFLIQYYNGEERAKGNILERFSAQQFPDLHSELNLSSLELGDSALYFCASSPTWGYNEKLFFGSGTQLSVL.

This chain links TRBV18 with TRBJ1-5, with 8 nucleotides matching TRBD1. The CDR3 length is 14 residues. Looked up from germline, CDR1 is KGHSH and CDR2 is LQKENI. V dropped 4 bases and J dropped 4; count of bases not matched to a gene: 3. The CDR3 coding sequence is TGTGCCAGCTCACTTAGACAGGGGAATCAGCCCCAGCATTTT. It is translated as CASSLRQGNQPQHF. Full variable domain (missing parts from reference TRBV18 and TRBJ1-5): NAGVMQNPRHLVRRRGQEARLRCSPMKGHSHVYWYRQLPEEGLKFMVYLQKENIIDESGMPKERFSAEFPKEGPSILRIQQVVRGDSAAYFCASSLRQGNQPQHFGDGTRLSIL.

This clonotype came up many times. V gene TRBV6-6 combines with J gene TRBJ1-1; D not resolved. The V end lost 7 bases, the J end lost 3 bases, and 18 bases lay between the germline ends. This CDR3 region has 15 residues. In germline, CDR1 is MNHNY, CDR2 SVGAGI (reference sequence). CDR3 sequence: CASNEGAGWDTEAFF. The DNA of the CDR3 is TGTGCCAGCAACGAAGGTGCGGGCTGGGACACTGAAGCTTTCTTT.

This clonotype was detected a few times. The chain joins TRBV6-2 or TRBV6-3 to TRBJ1-4, with D hard to call. V was shortened by 5 bases and J by 3 bases, with 10 bases between the two germline ends. This CDR3 contains 14 residues. Germline V CDR1 and CDR2: MNHEY, SVGEGT. The CDR3 protein is CASSPEGANEKLFF. Written as DNA, the CDR3 is TGTGCCAGCAGTCCCGAAGGCGCTAATGAAAAACTGTTTTTT.

This clonotype occurred a few times. DNA for the CDR3: TGTGCCACCAGTGATCCCTGGGCAGAGGCTGAGCAGTTCTTC. This codes for CATSDPWAEAEQFF. The rearrangement joins TRBV24-1 to TRBJ2-1; D unclear. This CDR3 is built from 14 residues. CDR1 and CDR2 from the germline V gene are KGHDR and SFDVKD. The V end lost 3 bases, the J end lost 9 bases, and 14 bases lay between the germline ends.

This clonotype has at least ten counts. The chain couples TRBV20-1 to TRBJ2-7; TRBD2 might be the D (5 bases). CDR3 length equals 12 residues. V lost 3 bases to trimming and J lost 6 bases, with 12 bases between them. Germline V gene lookup returns CDR1 DFQATT and CDR2 SNEGSKA (reference sequence). The CDR3 bases are TGCAGTGCTAGGAACGGGGAGTTCGAGCAGTACTTC. It codes for CSARNGEFEQYF.